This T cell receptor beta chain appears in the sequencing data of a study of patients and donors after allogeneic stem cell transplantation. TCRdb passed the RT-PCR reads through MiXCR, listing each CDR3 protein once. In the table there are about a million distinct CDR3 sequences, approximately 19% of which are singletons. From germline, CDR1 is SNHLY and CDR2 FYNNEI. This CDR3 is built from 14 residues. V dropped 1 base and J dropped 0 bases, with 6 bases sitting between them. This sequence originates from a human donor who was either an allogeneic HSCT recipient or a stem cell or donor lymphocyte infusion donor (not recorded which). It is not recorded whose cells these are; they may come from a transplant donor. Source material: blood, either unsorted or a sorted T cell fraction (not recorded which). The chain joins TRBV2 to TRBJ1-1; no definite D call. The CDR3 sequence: CASSEEGLNTEAFF. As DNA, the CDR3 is TGTGCCAGCAGTGAAGAAGGCTTGAACACTGAAGCTTTCTTT. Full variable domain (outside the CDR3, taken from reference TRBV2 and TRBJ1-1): EPEVTQTPSHQVTQMGQEVILRCVPISNHLYFYWYRQILGQKVEFLVSFYNNEISEKSEIFDDQFSVERPDGSNFTLKIRSTKLEDSAMYFCASSEEGLNTEAFFGQGTRLTVV.